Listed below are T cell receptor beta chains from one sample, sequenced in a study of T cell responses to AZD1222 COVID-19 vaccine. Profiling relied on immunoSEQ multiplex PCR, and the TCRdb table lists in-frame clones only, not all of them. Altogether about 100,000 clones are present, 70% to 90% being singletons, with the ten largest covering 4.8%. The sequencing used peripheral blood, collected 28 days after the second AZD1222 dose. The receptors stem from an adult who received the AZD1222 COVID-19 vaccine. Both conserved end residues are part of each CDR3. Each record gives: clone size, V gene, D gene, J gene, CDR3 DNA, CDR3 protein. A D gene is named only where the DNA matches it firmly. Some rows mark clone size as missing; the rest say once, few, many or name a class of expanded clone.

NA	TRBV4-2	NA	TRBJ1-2	TGTGCCAGCAGCCCCGAGGCGGGATCAAACTATGGCTACACCTTC	CASSPEAGSNYGYTF
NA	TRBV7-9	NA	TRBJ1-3	TGTGCCAGCCGCCCGGCAGGGTGGGGGGTAGATGGAAACACCATATATTTT	CASRPAGWGVDGNTIYF
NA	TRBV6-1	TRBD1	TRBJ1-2	TGTGCCAGCAGTGACACAGGGGTCTATGGCTACACCTTC	CASSDTGVYGYTF
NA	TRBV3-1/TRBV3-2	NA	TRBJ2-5	TGTGCCAGCAGCCAAGCCCAAGAGACCCAGTACTTC	CASSQAQETQYF
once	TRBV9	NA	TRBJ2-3	TGTGCCAGCAGCGTAGAGGGGGTAGAAGCAGATACGCAGTATTTT	CASSVEGVEADTQYF
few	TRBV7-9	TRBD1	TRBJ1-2	TGTGCCAGCAGCCGTGGACAGGGTGACGGCTACACCTTC	CASSRGQGDGYTF
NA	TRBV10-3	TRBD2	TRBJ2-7	TGTGCCGCCAAGACTAGCGGGGGAAAGCTGGACTTC	CAAKTSGGKLDF
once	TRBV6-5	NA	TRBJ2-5	TGTGCCAGCAGTTACCACAAGGGTCGAGAGACCCAGTACTTC	CASSYHKGRETQYF
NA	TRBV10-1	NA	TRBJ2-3	TGCGCCAGCAGTGAGTCAGTCACAGATACGCAGTATTTT	CASSESVTDTQYF
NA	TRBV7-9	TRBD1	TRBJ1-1	TGTGCCAGCAGCTTAGCCCGGACAGGGGGCACTGAAGCTTTCTTT	CASSLARTGGTEAFF
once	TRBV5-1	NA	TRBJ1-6	TGCGCCAGCAGCTTGGGCGGGGACCATAATTCACCCCTCCACTTT	CASSLGGDHNSPLHF
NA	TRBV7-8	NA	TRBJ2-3	TGTGCCAGCAGCGAACTATTGGGGCTCCACACAGATACGCAGTATTTT	CASSELLGLHTDTQYF
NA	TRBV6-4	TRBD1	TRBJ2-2	TGTGCCAGCAGGGTGGACAGGGCCGCCGGGGAGCTGTTTTTT	CASRVDRAAGELFF
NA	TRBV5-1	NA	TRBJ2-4	TGCGCCAGCAGCTCTGGGGTGTCAGCGACCAAAAACATTCAGTACTTC	CASSSGVSATKNIQYF
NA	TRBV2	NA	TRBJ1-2	TGTGCCAGCAAGACGCGCGAAACAGATCTCTATGGCTACACCTTC	CASKTRETDLYGYTF
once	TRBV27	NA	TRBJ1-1	TGTGCCAGCAGTTCACCCGGGGGGTCGAACACTGAAGCTTTCTTT	CASSSPGGSNTEAFF
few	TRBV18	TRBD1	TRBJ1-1	TGTGCCAGCTCACCCGGGACAGACACTGAAGCTTTCTTT	CASSPGTDTEAFF
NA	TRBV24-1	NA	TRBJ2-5	TGTGCCACCAGTGAAGCGAAAGAGACCCAGTACTTC	CATSEAKETQYF
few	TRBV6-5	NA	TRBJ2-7	TGTGCCAGCAGCATAGGGCCTTCCTACGAGCAGTACTTC	CASSIGPSYEQYF
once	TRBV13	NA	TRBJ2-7	TGTGCCAGTGAAGCTACGGGCTCCTACGAGCAGTACTTC	CASEATGSYEQYF
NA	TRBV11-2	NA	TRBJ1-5	TGTGCCAGCAGCTTAGGCGACCGAGGAGGTCAGCCCCAGCATTTT	CASSLGDRGGQPQHF
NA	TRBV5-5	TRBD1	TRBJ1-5	TGTGCCAGCAGCTTAAACCGGGACAGGGTTCAGCCCCAGCATTTT	CASSLNRDRVQPQHF
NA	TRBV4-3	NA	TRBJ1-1	TGCGCCAGCAGCCAAGTGGGCAGGAACACTGAAGCTTTCTTT	CASSQVGRNTEAFF
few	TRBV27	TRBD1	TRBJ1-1	TGTGCCAGCAGTACGACAGGGCGCCTGATACGGACTGAAGCTTTCTTT	CASSTTGRLIRTEAFF
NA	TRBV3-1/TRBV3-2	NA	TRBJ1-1	TGTGCCAGCAGCCGGGCCCTTGGGGCCACTGAAGCTTTCTTT	CASSRALGATEAFF
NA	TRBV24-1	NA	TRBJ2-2	TGTGCCACCAGTGATTTCGTAGGGAGTACCGGGGAGCTGTTTTTT	CATSDFVGSTGELFF
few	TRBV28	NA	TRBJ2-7	TGTGCCAGCAGTTTGTCCGGGGGTCGCGGGCAGTACTTC	CASSLSGGRGQYF
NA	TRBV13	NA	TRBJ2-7	TGTGCCAGCAGCTTAGGCCTTGGGACAACATCCTACGAGCAGTACTTC	CASSLGLGTTSYEQYF
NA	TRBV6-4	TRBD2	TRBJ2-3	TGTGCCAGCAGTGACAGCGGGGGGGAGTCAGATACGCAGTATTTT	CASSDSGGESDTQYF
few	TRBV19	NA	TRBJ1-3	TGTGCCAGTAGTATACAACGGGGGACTGGAAACACCATATATTTT	CASSIQRGTGNTIYF
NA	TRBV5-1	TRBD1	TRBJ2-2	TGCGCCAGCGACTCGGGACAGGTAGACACCGGGGAGCTGTTTTTT	CASDSGQVDTGELFF
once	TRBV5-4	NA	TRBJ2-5	TGTGCCAGCAGCTTCCAGGGTGGTCTGCAAGAGACCCAGTACTTC	CASSFQGGLQETQYF
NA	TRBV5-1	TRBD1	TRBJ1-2	TGCGCCAGCAGCTATCGGGACAGGGAGTATGGCTACACCTTC	CASSYRDREYGYTF
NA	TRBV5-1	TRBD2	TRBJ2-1	TGCGCCAGCAGCTTGGAGGCTAGCGGGGACAATGAGCAGTTCTTC	CASSLEASGDNEQFF
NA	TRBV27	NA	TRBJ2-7	TGTGCCAGCAGTTTATCGCAGGGACCCACCTACGAGCAGTACTTC	CASSLSQGPTYEQYF
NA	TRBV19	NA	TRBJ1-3	TGTGCCATTAGGGCCGGAACTGGAAACACCATATATTTT	CAIRAGTGNTIYF
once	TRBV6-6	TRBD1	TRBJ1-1	TGTGCCAGCAAAGTCTCAGGGGGGAACACTGAAGCTTTCTTT	CASKVSGGNTEAFF
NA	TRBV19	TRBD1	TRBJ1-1	TGTGCCGCCCGGACAGGGAACACTGAAGCTTTCTTT	CAARTGNTEAFF
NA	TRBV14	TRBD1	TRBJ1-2	TGTGCCAGCAGCCAACGAGCCGGGACAGGGAGGCACTATGGCTACACCTTC	CASSQRAGTGRHYGYTF
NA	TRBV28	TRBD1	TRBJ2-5	TGTGCCAGCAGGGAACAGGGGCGAGAGACCCAGTACTTC	CASREQGRETQYF